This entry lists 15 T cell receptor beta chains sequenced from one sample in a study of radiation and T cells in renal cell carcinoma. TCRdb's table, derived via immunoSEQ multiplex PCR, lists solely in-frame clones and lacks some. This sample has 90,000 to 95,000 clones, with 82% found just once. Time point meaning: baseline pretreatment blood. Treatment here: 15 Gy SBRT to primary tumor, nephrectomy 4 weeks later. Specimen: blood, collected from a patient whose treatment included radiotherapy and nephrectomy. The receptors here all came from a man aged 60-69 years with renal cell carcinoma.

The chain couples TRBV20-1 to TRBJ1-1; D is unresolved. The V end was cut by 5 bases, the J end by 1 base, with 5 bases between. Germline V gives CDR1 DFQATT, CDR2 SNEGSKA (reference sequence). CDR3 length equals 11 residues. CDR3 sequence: CSAQPNTEAFF. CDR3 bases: TGCAGTGCTCAGCCGAACACTGAAGCTTTCTTT.

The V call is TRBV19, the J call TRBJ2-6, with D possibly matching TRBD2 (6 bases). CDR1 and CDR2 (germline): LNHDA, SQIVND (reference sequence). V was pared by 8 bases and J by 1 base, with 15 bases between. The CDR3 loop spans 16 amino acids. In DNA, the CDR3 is TGTGCCAGTTACCATCGGGACTTTTCTGGGGCCAACGTCCTGACTTTC. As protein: CASYHRDFSGANVLTF. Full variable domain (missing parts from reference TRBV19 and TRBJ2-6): DGGITQSPKYLFRKEGQNVTLSCEQNLNHDAMYWYRQDPGQGLRLIYYSQIVNDFQKGDIAEGYSVSREKKESFPLTVTSAQKNPTAFYLCASYHRDFSGANVLTFGAGSRLTVL.

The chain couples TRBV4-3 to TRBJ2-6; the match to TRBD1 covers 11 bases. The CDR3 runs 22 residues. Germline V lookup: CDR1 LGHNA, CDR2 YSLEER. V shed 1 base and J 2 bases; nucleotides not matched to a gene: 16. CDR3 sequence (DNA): TGCGCCAGCAGCCAAGGGGATTTAATAAGGACAGGGGGCTCCCCTGGGGCCAACGTCCTGACTTTC. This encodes CASSQGDLIRTGGSPGANVLTF.

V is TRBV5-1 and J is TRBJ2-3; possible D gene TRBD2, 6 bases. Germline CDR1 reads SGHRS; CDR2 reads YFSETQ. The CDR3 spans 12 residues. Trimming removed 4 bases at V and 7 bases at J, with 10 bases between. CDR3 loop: CASSTDYYTQYF. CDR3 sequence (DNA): TGCGCCAGCAGCACGGACTATTATACGCAGTATTTT.

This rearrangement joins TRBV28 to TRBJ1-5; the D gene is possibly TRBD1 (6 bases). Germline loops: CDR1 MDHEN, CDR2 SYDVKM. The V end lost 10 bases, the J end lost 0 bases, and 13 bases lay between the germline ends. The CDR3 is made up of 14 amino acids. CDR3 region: CAIRQEYSNQPQHF. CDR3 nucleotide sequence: TGTGCCATCCGACAGGAATATAGCAATCAGCCCCAGCATTTT.

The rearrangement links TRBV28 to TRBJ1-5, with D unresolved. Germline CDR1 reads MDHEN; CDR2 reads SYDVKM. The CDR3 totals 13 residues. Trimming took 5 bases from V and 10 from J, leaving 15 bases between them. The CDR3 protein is CASSPPDPQPQHF. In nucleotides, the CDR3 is TGTGCCAGCAGTCCCCCCGACCCACAACCCCAGCATTTT.

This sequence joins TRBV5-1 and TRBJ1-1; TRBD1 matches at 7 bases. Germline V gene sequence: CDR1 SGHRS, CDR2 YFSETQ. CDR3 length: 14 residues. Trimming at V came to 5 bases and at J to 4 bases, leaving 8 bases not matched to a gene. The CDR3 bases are TGCGCCAGCAGGGAAAGACAGGGAATCACTGAAGCTTTCTTT. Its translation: CASRERQGITEAFF. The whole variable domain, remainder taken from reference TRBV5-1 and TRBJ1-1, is KAGVTQTPRYLIKTRGQQVTLSCSPISGHRSVSWYQQTPGQGLQFLFEYFSETQRNKGNFPGRFSGRQFSNSRSEMNVSTLELGDSALYLCASRERQGITEAFFGQGTRLTVV.

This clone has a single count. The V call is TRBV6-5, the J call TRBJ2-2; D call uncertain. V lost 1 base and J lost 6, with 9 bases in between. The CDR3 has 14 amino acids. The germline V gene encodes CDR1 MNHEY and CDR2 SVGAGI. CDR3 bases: TGTGCCAGCAGTTACTTCCTGAGCCCCGGGGAGCTGTTTTTT. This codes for CASSYFLSPGELFF.

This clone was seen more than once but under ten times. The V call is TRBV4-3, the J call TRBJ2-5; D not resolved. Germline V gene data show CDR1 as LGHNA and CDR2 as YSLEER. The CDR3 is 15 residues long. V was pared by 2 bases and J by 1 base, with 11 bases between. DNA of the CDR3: TGCGCCAGCAGCCAAATTTTTGGAATCCAAGAGACCCAGTACTTC. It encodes CASSQIFGIQETQYF.

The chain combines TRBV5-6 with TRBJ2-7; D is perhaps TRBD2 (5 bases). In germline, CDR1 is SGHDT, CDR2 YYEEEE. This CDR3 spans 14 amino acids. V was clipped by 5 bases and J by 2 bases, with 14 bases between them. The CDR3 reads CASRTISDTYEQYF. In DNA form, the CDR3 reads TGTGCCAGCAGGACTATTTCGGATACCTACGAGCAGTACTTC.

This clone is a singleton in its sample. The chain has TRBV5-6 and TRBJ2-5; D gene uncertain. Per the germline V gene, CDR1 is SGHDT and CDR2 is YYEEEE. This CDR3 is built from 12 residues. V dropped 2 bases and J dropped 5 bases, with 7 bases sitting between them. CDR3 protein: CASSFSRETQYF. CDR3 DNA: TGTGCCAGCAGCTTCTCCCGGGAGACCCAGTACTTC.

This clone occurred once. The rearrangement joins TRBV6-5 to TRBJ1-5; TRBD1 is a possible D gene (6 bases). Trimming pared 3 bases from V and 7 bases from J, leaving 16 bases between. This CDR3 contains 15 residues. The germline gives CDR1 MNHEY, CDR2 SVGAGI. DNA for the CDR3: TGTGCCAGCAGTTATGGCGGACAAAGGGGGCAGCCCCAGCATTTT. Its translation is CASSYGGQRGQPQHF.

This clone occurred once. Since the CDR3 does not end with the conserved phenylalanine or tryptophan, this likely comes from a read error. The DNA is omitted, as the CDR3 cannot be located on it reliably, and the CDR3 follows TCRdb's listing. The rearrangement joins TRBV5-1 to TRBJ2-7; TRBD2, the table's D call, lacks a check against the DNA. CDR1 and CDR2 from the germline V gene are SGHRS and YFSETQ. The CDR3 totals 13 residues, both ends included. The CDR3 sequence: CASSLVGGRGTAL.

The CDR3 coding sequence is TGCGCCAGCAGCTTGTATGAGGGGTACGAGCAGTACTTC. It translates to CASSLYEGYEQYF. The chain recombines TRBV5-1 with TRBJ2-7; D may correspond to TRBD1 or TRBD2 (5 bases each). The CDR3 totals 13 residues. Germline lookup yields CDR1 SGHRS and CDR2 YFSETQ. The ends were cut back, 1 base at V and 4 bases at J, with 9 bases in the middle.

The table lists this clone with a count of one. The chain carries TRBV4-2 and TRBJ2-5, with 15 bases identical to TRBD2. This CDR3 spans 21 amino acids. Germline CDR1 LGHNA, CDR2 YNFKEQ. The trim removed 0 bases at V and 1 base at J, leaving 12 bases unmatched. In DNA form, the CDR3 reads TGTGCCAGCAGCCAAGAAGTTGGCGGGACTAGCGGGAGGAGAGGCCAAGAGACCCAGTACTTC. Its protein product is CASSQEVGGTSGRRGQETQYF.